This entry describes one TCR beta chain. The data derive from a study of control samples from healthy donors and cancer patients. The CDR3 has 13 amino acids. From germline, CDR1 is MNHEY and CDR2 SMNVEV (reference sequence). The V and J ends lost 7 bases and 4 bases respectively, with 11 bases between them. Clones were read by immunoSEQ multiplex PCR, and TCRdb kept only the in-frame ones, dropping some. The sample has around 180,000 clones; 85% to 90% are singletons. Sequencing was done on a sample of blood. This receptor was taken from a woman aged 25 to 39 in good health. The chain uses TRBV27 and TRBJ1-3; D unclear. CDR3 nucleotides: TGTGCCAGCACAACACGAACGGGAAACACCATATATTTT. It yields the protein CASTTRTGNTIYF.